This TCR beta chain was captured by sequencing in a study of identical twins. MiXCR, applied by TCRdb to the 5' RACE reads, yields one record per CDR3 protein. The sample yields around 95,000 distinct CDR3 sequences, about 6.1% seen once. Study findings and constraints: Conclusions were based on cross-sectional statistical analysis, without following the same donors.

CDR3 length: 15 residues. The germline V and J ends were trimmed by 8 bases and 0 bases, with 14 bases remaining between them. This clonotype was seen repeatedly, ten times or more. Its antigen remains unidentified. The chain is built from TRBV12-3 or TRBV12-4 and TRBJ2-1, with D perhaps TRBD2 (7 bases). Sequencing was performed on memory T cells sorted from blood. The clonotype comes from a woman aged 50 to 60 in good health. The CDR3 reads CASGGRGSSYNEQFF. In DNA form, the CDR3 reads TGTGCCAGCGGGGGGAGGGGGAGCTCCTACAATGAGCAGTTCTTC.